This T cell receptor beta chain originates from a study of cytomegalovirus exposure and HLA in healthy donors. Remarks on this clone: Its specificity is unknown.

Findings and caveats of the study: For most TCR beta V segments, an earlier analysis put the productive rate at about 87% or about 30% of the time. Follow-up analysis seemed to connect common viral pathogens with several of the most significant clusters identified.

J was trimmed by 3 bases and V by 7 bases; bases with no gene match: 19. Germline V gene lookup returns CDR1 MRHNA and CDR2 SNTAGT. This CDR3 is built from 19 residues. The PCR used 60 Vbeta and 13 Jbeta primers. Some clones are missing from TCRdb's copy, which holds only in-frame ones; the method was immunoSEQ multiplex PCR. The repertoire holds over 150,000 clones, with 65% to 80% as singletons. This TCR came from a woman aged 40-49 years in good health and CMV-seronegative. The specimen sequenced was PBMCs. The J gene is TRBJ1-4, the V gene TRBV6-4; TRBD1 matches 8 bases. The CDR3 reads CASNDRGGTSSRSNEKLFF. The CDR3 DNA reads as TGTGCCAGCAACGACAGGGGCGGGACGTCGTCCCGTTCTAATGAAAAACTGTTTTTT.